What follows are 2 T cell receptor beta chains derived from one specimen sequenced in a study of T cell responses to AZD1222 COVID-19 vaccine. The data were produced by immunoSEQ multiplex PCR, yet TCRdb's version contains in-frame clones alone and is incomplete. Here the sample spans approximately 170,000 clones, 94% being singletons. The material was peripheral blood, obtained 28 days after the second AZD1222 dose. The receptors were gathered from an adult who received the AZD1222 COVID-19 vaccine.

The chain recombines TRBV5-1 with TRBJ2-1, with 12 bases that match TRBD2. The CDR3 is 15 residues long. V shed 5 bases and J 5 bases; nucleotides not matched to a gene: 5. Germline V gene lookup returns CDR1 SGHRS and CDR2 YFSETQ. CDR3 DNA: TGCGCCAGCAGTTCACGGACTAGCGGGGACAATGAGCAGTTCTTC. Translating gives CASSSRTSGDNEQFF. The variable domain in full, completed from reference TRBV5-1 and TRBJ2-1, reads KAGVTQTPRYLIKTRGQQVTLSCSPISGHRSVSWYQQTPGQGLQFLFEYFSETQRNKGNFPGRFSGRQFSNSRSEMNVSTLELGDSALYLCASSSRTSGDNEQFFGPGTRLTVL.

CDR3 sequence: CASSFARNEQFF. The CDR3 region has the DNA TGTGCCAGCAGCTTCGCCAGGAATGAGCAGTTCTTC. The rearrangement joins TRBV7-9 to TRBJ2-1; no firm D call. This CDR3 is 12 amino acids long. Trimming removed 3 bases from V and 7 bases from J, with 7 bases in between. Germline V CDR1 and CDR2: SEHNR, FQNEAQ (reference sequence).